The 2 T cell receptor beta chains reported below all come from one sample, sequenced in a study of identical twins. TCRdb analysed the 5' RACE reads with MiXCR anew, one entry per CDR3 protein. The sample consists of 400,000 to 600,000 distinct CDR3 sequences, approximately 20% of them appearing once. These data also featured in a second study, about yellow fever vaccine responses in identical twins.

The sample was CD4+ T cells sorted from blood. The receptor set was obtained from a young woman in good health.

The V call is TRBV15, the J call TRBJ2-7, with TRBD1 as a possible D gene (6 bases). The CDR3 is 14 residues long. Germline values: CDR1 LNHNV, CDR2 YYDKDF (reference sequence). V was pared by 0 bases and J by 7 bases, with 13 bases between. As DNA, the CDR3 is TGTGCCACCAGCAGAGATGCGCAGGGGCGGGAGCAGTACTTC. Protein sequence: CATSRDAQGREQYF.

This CDR3 is CSALAGMTQFF. In DNA form, the CDR3 reads TGCAGTGCTCTAGCGGGAATGACGCAGTTCTTC. V and J are TRBV20-1 and TRBJ2-1; 9 nucleotides match TRBD2. The CDR3 is 11 amino acids. V shed 5 bases and J 12 bases; nucleotides not matched to a gene: 5. CDR1 and CDR2 from the germline V gene are DFQATT and SNEGSKA (reference sequence).